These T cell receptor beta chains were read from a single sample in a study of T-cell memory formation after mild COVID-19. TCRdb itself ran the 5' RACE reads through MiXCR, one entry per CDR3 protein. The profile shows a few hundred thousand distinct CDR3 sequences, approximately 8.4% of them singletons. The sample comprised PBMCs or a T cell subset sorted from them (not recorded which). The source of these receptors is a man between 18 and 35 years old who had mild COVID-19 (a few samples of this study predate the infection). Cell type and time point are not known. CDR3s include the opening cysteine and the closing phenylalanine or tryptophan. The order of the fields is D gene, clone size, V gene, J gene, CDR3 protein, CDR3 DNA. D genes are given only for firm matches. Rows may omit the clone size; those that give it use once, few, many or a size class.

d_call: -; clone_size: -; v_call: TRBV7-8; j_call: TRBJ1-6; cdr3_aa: CASISGSSYNSPLHF; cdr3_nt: TGTGCCAGCATCTCAGGGAGCTCCTATAATTCACCCCTCCACTTT
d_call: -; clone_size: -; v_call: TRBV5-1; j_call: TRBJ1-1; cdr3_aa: CASRNQGSSTEAFF; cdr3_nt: TGCGCCAGCAGGAATCAGGGTTCGAGCACTGAAGCTTTCTTT
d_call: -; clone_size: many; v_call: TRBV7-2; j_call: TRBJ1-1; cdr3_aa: CASSLRGEAFF; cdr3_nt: TGTGCCAGCAGCCTCCGGGGGGAAGCTTTCTTT
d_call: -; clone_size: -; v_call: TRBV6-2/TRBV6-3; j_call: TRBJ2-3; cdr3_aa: CASSRAHVGPDTQYF; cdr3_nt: TGTGCCAGCAGTAGGGCCCATGTCGGCCCAGATACGCAGTATTTT
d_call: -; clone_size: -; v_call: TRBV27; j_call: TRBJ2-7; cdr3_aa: CASSLGVLSYEQYF; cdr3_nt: TGTGCCAGCAGTTTAGGGGTGCTCTCCTACGAGCAGTACTTC
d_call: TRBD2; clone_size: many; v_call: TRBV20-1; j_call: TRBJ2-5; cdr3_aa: CSASPEYLRGGQETQYF; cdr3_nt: TGCAGTGCTAGCCCCGAGTACCTGCGGGGGGGGCAGGAGACCCAGTACTTC
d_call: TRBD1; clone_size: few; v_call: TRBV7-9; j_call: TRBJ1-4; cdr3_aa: CASRWDRGTNEKLFF; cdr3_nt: TGTGCCAGCAGATGGGACAGGGGAACTAATGAAAAACTGTTTTTT
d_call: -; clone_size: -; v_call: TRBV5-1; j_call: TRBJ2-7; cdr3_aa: CASSVGTTYEQYF; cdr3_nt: TGCGCCAGCAGCGTGGGGACAACCTACGAGCAGTACTTC
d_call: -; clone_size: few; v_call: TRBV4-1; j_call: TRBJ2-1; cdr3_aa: CASSQVGGINEQFF; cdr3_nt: TGCGCCAGCAGCCAAGTAGGGGGTATCAATGAGCAGTTCTTC
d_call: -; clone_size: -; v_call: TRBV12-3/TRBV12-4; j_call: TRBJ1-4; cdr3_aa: CASRGATTNEKLFF; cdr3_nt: TGTGCCAGCAGAGGGGCAACAACTAATGAAAAACTGTTTTTT
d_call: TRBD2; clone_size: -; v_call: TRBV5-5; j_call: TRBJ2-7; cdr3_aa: CASSYWEGFEQYF; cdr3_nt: TGTGCCAGCAGTTATTGGGAGGGGTTCGAGCAGTACTTC
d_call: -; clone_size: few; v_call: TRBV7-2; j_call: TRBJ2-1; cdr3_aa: CASSRVGSGEQFF; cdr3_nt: TGTGCCAGCAGTCGAGTGGGGTCTGGTGAGCAGTTCTTC
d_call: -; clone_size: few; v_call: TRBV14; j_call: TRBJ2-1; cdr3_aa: CASSQDRDIDEQFF; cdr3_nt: TGTGCCAGCAGCCAAGATCGGGATATTGATGAGCAGTTCTTC
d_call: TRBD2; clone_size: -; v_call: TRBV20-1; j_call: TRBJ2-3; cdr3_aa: CSAQIIAGGDSTDTQYF; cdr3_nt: TGCAGTGCTCAAATCATAGCGGGGGGAGATAGCACAGATACGCAGTATTTT
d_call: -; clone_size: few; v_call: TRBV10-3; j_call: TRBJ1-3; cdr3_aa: CAIRMTDGNTIYF; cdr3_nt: TGTGCCATCAGAATGACAGATGGAAACACCATATATTTT
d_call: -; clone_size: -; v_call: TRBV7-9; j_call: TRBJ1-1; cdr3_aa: CASSVTQGNTEAFF; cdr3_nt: TGTGCCAGCAGCGTGACACAGGGGAACACTGAAGCTTTCTTT
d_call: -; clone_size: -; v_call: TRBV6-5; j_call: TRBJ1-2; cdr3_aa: CASSYLGGGYTF; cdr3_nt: TGTGCCAGCAGTTATTTAGGGGGAGGCTACACCTTC
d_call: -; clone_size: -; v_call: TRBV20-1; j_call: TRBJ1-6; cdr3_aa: CSAPGGSPLHF; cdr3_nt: TGCAGTGCTCCCGGTGGTTCACCCCTCCACTTT
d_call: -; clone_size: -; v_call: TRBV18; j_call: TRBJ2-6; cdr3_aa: CANSDSGANVLTF; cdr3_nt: TGTGCCAACTCAGACTCTGGGGCCAACGTCCTGACTTTC
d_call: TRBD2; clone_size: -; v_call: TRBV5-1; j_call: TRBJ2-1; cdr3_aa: CASSLVSGGAAEQFF; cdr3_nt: TGCGCCAGCAGCTTGGTTAGCGGGGGGGCGGCTGAGCAGTTCTTC
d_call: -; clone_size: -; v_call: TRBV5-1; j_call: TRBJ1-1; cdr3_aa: CASSFRRGGNTEAFF; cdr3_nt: TGCGCCAGCAGCTTTCGGAGGGGGGGGAACACTGAAGCTTTCTTT
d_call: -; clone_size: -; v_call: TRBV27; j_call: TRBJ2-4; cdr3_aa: CASSLALRGNIQYF; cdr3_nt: TGTGCCAGCAGTTTAGCTCTCCGGGGGAACATTCAGTACTTC
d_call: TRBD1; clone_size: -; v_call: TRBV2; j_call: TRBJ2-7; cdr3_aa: CASRETGVPYEQYF; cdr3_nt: TGTGCCAGCAGGGAGACAGGGGTGCCCTACGAGCAGTACTTC
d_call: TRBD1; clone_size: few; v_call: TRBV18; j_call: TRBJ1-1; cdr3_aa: CASSPKVTGGENTEAFF; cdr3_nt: TGTGCCAGCTCACCAAAGGTTACAGGGGGCGAGAACACTGAAGCTTTCTTT
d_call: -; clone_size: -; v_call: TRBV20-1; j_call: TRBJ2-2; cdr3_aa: CSARARNTGELFF; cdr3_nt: TGCAGTGCTAGAGCGCGGAACACCGGGGAGCTGTTTTTT
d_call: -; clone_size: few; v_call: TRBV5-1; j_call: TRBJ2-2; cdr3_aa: CASSLMPQGNGELFF; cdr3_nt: TGCGCCAGCAGCCTGATGCCACAGGGTAACGGGGAGCTGTTTTTT
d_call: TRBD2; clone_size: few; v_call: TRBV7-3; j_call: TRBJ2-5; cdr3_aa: CASSPGSYPGLAVETQYF; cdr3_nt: TGTGCCAGCAGCCCGGGCTCTTACCCCGGACTAGCCGTGGAGACCCAGTACTTC
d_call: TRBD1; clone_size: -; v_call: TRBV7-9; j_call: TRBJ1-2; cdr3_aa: CASSSGVAQGANYGYTF; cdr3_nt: TGTGCCAGCAGCTCGGGGGTTGCGCAGGGGGCAAACTATGGCTACACCTTC
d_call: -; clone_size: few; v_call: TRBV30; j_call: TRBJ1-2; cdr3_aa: CAWSPRTVNYGYTF; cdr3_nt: TGTGCCTGGAGTCCTCGGACGGTAAACTATGGCTACACCTTC
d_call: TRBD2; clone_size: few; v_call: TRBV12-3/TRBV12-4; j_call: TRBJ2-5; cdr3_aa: CASSFRVSGGKETQYF; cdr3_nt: TGTGCCAGCAGTTTCAGAGTTAGCGGGGGTAAAGAGACCCAGTACTTC
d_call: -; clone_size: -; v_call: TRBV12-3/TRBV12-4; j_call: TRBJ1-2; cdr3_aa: CASSFSTPYGYTF; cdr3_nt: TGTGCAAGCAGTTTTTCTACCCCTTATGGCTACACCTTC
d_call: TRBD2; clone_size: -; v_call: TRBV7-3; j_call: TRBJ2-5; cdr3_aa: CASSPLAGGLETQYF; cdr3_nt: TGTGCCAGCAGCCCACTGGCGGGGGGATTGGAGACCCAGTACTTC
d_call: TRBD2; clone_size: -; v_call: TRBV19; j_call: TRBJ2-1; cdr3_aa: CASSISRGRYNEQFF; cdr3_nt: TGTGCCAGTAGTATCTCGCGGGGGAGGTACAATGAGCAGTTCTTC
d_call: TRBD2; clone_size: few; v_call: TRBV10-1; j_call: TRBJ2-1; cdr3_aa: CASSGRPGTSEGSYNEQFF; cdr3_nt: TGCGCCAGCAGTGGCCGTCCCGGGACTAGCGAGGGATCCTACAATGAGCAGTTCTTC
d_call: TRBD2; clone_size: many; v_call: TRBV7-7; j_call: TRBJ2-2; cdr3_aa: CASSPSGVNTGELFF; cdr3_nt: TGTGCCAGCAGCCCTAGCGGGGTTAACACCGGGGAGCTGTTTTTT
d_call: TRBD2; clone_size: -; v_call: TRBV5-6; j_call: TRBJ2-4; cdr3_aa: CASVRGREAKNIQYF; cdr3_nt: TGTGCCAGCGTCCGCGGGAGGGAGGCCAAAAACATTCAGTACTTC
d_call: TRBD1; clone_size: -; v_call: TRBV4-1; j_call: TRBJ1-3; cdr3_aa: CASSRQPGQSSGNTIYF; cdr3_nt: TGCGCCAGCAGCCGCCAACCGGGACAGTCCTCTGGAAACACCATATATTTT
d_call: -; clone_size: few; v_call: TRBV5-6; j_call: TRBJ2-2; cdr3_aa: CASSILRLGHGTTGELFF; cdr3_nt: TGTGCCAGCAGCATACTACGCCTGGGACACGGAACAACCGGGGAGCTGTTTTTT
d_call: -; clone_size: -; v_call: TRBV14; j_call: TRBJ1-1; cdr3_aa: CASSQEGAQGTEAFF; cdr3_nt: TGTGCCAGCAGCCAAGAAGGAGCTCAGGGCACTGAAGCTTTCTTT
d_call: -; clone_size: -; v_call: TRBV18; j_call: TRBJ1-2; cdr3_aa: CASSPTAVYGYTF; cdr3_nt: TGTGCCAGCTCACCAACGGCAGTCTATGGCTACACCTTC